Below, one TCR beta chain is given with its context. This entry comes from a study of blood T cell repertoires in COVID-19. At the level of the study: Researchers got acute and convalescent COVID-19 samples from the United States, Italy and Spain.

Libraries were prepared by immunoSEQ multiplex PCR; TCRdb keeps only in-frame clonotypes and omits some of them. The sample lists approximately 110,000 clones, about four fifths occurring once. This sequence was found in a man older than 75 with acute or convalescent COVID-19. Sequences were obtained from peripheral blood.

This CDR3 reads CATKQTSGSIYNEQFF. Written as DNA, the CDR3 is TGTGCCACCAAACAGACTAGCGGGTCCATCTACAATGAGCAGTTCTTC. The J gene is TRBJ2-1, the V gene TRBV19; 10 bases map to TRBD2. The CDR3 contains 16 residues. Germline trimming cut 10 bases from V and 3 bases from J; bases unmatched to any gene: 12. CDR1 and CDR2 from the germline V gene are LNHDA and SQIVND (reference sequence).